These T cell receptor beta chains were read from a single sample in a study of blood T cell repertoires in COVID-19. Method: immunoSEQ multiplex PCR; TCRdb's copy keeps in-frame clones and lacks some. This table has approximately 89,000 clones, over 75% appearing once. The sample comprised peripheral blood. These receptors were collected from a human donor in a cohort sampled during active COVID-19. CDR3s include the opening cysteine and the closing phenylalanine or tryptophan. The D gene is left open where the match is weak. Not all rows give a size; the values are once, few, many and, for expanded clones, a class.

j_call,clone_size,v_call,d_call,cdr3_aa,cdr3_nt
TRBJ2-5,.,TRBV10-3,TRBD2,CAISESRRGEGTQYF,TGTGCCATCAGTGAGTCGCGGAGAGGGGAGGGGACCCAGTACTTC
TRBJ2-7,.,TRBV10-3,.,CAISELQGINEQYF,TGTGCCATCAGTGAGTTACAGGGTATCAACGAGCAGTACTTC
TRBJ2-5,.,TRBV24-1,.,CATSDFGQVRETQYF,TGTGCCACCAGTGATTTTGGGCAGGTTAGGGAGACCCAGTACTTC
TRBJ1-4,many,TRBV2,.,CASSREHEKLFF,TGTGCCAGCAGTCGGGAGCATGAAAAACTGTTTTTT
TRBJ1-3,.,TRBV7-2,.,CASSTDYSGNTIYF,TGTGCCAGCAGCACGGACTACTCTGGAAACACCATATATTTT
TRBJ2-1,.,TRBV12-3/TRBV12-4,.,CAIWADSYSEQFF,TGTGCCATCTGGGCGGACTCGTATAGTGAGCAGTTCTTC
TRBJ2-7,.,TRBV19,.,CASSQTSMYEQYF,TGTGCCAGTAGCCAGACTAGTATGTACGAGCAGTACTTC
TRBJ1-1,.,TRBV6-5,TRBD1,CASSPRQGTEAFF,TGTGCCAGCAGTCCGAGACAGGGAACTGAAGCTTTCTTT
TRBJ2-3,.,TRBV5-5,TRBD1,CASSFWGQANTDTQYF,TGTGCCAGCAGCTTCTGGGGACAGGCGAACACAGATACGCAGTATTTT
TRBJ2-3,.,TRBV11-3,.,CASSLERADGVTDTQYF,TGTGCCAGCAGCTTAGAGAGAGCGGATGGAGTCACAGATACGCAGTATTTT
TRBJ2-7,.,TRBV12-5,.,CAGDTGDIF,TGTGCTGGGGACACGGGCGACATCTTC
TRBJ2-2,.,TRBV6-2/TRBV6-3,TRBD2,CASSQRGGITGELFF,TGTGCCAGCAGCCAGCGGGGGGGCATCACCGGGGAGCTGTTTTTT
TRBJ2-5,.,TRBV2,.,CASSKIGAEETQYF,TGTGCCAGCAGTAAAATAGGGGCTGAGGAGACCCAGTACTTC
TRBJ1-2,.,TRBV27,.,CASSTGRGVPSNYGYTF,TGTGCCAGTTCCACGGGCAGGGGAGTCCCCTCTAACTATGGCTACACCTTC
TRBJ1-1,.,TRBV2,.,CASISLSEAFF,TGTGCCAGCATAAGCCTCTCTGAAGCTTTCTTT
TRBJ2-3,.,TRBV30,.,CAWSGTSQDTQYF,TGTGCCTGGAGCGGGACTTCGCAAGATACGCAGTATTTT
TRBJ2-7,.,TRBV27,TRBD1,CASSFQTGGREQYF,TGTGCCAGCAGTTTCCAGACAGGGGGCCGAGAGCAGTACTTC
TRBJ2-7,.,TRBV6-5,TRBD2,CASSYGRGTKHEQYF,TGTGCCAGCAGTTACGGGAGGGGTACTAAGCACGAGCAGTACTTC
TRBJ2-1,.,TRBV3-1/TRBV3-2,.,CASSWVDGYNEQFF,TGTGCCAGCAGCTGGGTTGACGGGTACAATGAGCAGTTCTTC
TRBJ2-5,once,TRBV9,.,CASSVAGGGLTFQETQYF,TGTGCCAGCAGCGTAGCTGGCGGGGGCCTCACTTTCCAAGAGACCCAGTACTTC
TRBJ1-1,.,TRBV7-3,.,CASSLHPPGANTEAFF,TGTGCCAGCAGCTTACATCCCCCAGGGGCGAACACTGAAGCTTTCTTT
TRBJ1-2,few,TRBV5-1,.,CASSLALNYGYTF,TGCGCCAGCAGCTTGGCCCTCAACTATGGCTACACCTTC
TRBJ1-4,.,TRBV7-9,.,CASRREKTEKLFF,TGTGCCAGCAGGAGGGAAAAGACTGAAAAACTGTTTTTT